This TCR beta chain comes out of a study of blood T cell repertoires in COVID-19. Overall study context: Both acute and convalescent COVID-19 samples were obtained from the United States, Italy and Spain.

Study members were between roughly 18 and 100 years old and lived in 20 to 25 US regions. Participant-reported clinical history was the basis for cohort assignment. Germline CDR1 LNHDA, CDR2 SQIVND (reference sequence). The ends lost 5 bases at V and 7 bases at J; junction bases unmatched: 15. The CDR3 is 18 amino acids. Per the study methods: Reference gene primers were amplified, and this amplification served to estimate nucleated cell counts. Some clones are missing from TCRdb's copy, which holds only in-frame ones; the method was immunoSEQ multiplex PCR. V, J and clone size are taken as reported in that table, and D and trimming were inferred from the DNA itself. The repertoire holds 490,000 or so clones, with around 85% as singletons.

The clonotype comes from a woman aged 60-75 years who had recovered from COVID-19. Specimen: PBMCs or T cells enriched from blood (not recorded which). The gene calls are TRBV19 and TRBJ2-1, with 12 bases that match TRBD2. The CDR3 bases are TGTGCCAGTAGTCCCCGGGGCCTAGCGGGGGGGCCTATGAATGAGCAGTTCTTC. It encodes CASSPRGLAGGPMNEQFF.